This T cell receptor (beta chain) was identified during a study of blood T cell repertoires in COVID-19. Study-level background: T cells, B-cell-depleted T cells, or PBMCs supplied cDNA or gDNA.

Profiling relied on immunoSEQ multiplex PCR, and the TCRdb table lists in-frame clones only, not all of them. The sample records around 310,000 clones, about 90% being singletons. The CDR3 totals 15 residues. Trimming cost V 5 bases and J 2 bases, with 12 bases left between them. Looked up from germline, CDR1 is MNHNY and CDR2 is SVGAGI (reference sequence). The sample comprised PBMCs or T cells enriched from blood (not recorded which). The chain combines TRBV6-6 with TRBJ2-2, with D possibly TRBD2 on 5 matching bases. The TCR sequence derives from a young man who had recovered from COVID-19. The CDR3 loop is CASSPRLANTGELFF. CDR3 coding DNA: TGTGCCAGCAGTCCCCGGCTAGCTAACACCGGGGAGCTGTTTTTT.